This T cell receptor (beta chain) is drawn from a study of blood T cell repertoires in COVID-19 (TCRdb year 2020). Context from the whole study: Collaborator samples came from the United States, Italy and Spain and covered acute and convalescent phases of COVID-19. The material from the prospective study consisted of cDNA or gDNA derived from T cells, B-cell-depleted T cells, or PBMCs. Subjects who had been exposed to COVID-19, were actively infected with it, or had recovered from it provided the deeply sampled blood TCRbeta repertoires that made up the dataset. The repertoires were released in a freely available public database meant as a resource for research on the immune response to SARS-CoV-2. The samples were drawn from the first 160 participants of the ongoing ImmuneRACE study and from 1,254 subjects provided by 6 global collaborators. The sample metadata nearly always contained a de-identified subject ID, COVID-19 status, age in years and sex. Where available, HLA class I and class II types were taken from metadata supplied by the sample provider and were not determined by assay-based typing.

Ends trimmed: V by 9 bases, J by 4 bases; bases unmatched to a gene: 10. CDR1 and CDR2 are drawn from the germline V gene (reference sequence): LNHDA, SQIVND. Inclusive of the bounding cysteine and phenylalanine, the CDR3 is 15 residues long. This entry keeps only the CDR3 DNA: 45 bases, framed from base 1. Participants in the prospective study were aged about 18 to 95 years, lived in over 20 United States geographic areas, and enrolled through a virtual design. Cohort assignment in the prospective study relied on participant-reported clinical history from a screening survey and a study questionnaire. ImmuneRACE Cohort 3 recovered participants were defined by two consecutive negative NP/OP PCR tests, healthcare professional clearance, or symptom resolution. Mobile phlebotomists in the prospective study collected whole blood, serum and a nasopharyngeal or oropharyngeal swab from every participant. Over a roughly 2-month period, participants in the prospective study had the option of providing additional blood draws and questionnaires. Blood samples from the prospective study were shipped frozen or at room temperature prior to DNA extraction.

TCRbeta CDR3 regions were amplified from genomic DNA using the immunoSEQ Assay, a bias-controlled multiplex PCR. Regarding the original processing steps: Within the assay, amplification of reference gene primers was used to estimate how many nucleated cells each sample contained. To quantify the absolute abundance of each unique TCRbeta CDR3 rearrangement, sequence reads were collapsed and filtered. For each sample, productive Simpson clonality was calculated as the square root of Simpson's diversity index across productive rearrangements. This immuneACCESS table, as held by TCRdb, lists in-frame sequences with V and J called but not all clones. Of the missing ones, under half trace to an unresolved V gene in checked studies; the others have no known cause. That table supplies the V and J calls and clone size; D and trimming were determined from the DNA. The sample table lists around 120,000 clones, roughly 90% of them with a count of one. Around 2.5% of the sample goes to the ten largest clones.

Broader findings and caveats from the paper: Clinical and demographic metadata were provided uncurated, with the amount varying by source and participant.

On this clone: Its antigen has not been determined. Base qualities were left out, and no much larger clone turns up one base away.

The sequenced sample was PBMCs or T cells enriched from blood (not recorded which). The sequence is built from TRBV19 and TRBJ2-7, with 12 central nucleotides matching TRBD2. The sequence was collected from a woman aged 50 to 60 who had recovered from COVID-19. The DNA is as follows: TGTGCCAGCTTAGGAGAGACTAGCGGGGGATACGAGCAGTACTTC. This yields the protein CASLGETSGGYEQYF.